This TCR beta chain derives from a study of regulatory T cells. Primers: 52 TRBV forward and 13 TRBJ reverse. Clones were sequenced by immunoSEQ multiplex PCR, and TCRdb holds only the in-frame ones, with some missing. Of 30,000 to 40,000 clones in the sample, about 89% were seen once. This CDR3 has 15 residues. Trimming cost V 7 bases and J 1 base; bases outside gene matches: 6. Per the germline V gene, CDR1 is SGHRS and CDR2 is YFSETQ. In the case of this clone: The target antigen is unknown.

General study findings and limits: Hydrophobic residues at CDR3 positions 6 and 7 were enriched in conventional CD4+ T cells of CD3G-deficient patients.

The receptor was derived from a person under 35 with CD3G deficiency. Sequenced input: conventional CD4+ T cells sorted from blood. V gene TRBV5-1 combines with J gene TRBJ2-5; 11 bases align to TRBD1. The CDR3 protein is CASQTGQGVQETQYF. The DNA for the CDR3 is TGCGCCAGCCAAACGGGACAGGGGGTCCAAGAGACCCAGTACTTC.